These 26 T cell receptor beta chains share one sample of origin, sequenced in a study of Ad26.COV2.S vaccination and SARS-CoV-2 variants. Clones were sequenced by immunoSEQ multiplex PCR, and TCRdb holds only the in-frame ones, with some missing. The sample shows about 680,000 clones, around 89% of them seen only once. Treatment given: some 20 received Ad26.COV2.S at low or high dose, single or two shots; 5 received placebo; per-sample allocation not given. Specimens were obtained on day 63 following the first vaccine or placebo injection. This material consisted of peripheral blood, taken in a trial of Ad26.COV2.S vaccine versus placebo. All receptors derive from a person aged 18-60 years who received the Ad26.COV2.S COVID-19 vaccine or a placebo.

The CDR3 spells CASSARRNEQFF. CDR3 coding DNA: TGCGCCAGCAGTGCCAGGAGGAATGAGCAGTTCTTC. This chain joins TRBV10-2 and TRBJ2-1, with D perhaps TRBD2 (5 bases). This CDR3 spans 12 amino acids. V was trimmed by 4 bases and J by 7 bases, leaving 8 bases between them. CDR1 and CDR2 from the germline V gene are WSHSY and SAAADI.

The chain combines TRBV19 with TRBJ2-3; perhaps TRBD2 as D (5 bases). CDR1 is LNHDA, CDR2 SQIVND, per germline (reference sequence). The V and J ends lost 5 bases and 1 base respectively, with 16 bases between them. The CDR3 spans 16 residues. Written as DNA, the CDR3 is TGTGCCAGTAGTCCGTACCGGGGTATACGCACAGATACGCAGTATTTT. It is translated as CASSPYRGIRTDTQYF.

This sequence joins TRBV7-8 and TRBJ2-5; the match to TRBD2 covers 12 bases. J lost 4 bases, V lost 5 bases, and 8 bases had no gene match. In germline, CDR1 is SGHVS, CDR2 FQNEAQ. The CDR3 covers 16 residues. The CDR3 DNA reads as TGTGCCAGCAGCCAAAACCCGGGACTAGCGGGAGAGACCCAGTACTTC. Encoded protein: CASSQNPGLAGETQYF.

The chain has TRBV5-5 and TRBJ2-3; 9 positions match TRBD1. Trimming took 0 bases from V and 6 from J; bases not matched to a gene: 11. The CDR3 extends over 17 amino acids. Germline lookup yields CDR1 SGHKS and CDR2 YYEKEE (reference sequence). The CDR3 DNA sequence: TGTGCCAGCAGCTTGGAAGGGACAGGGAGATCATGGGATACGCAGTATTTT. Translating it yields CASSLEGTGRSWDTQYF.

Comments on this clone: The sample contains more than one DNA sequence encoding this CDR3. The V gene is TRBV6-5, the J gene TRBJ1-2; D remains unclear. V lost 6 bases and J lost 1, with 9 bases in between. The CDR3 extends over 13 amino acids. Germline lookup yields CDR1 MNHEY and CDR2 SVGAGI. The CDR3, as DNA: TGTGCCAGCAGACTCGACCTTAACTATGGCTACACCTTC. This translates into CASRLDLNYGYTF.

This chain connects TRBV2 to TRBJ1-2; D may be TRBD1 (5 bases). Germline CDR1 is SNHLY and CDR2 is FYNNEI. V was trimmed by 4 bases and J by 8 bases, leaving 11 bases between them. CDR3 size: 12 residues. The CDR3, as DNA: TGTGCCAGCAGTGTCGGCAGGGAAGGCTACACCTTC. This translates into CASSVGREGYTF. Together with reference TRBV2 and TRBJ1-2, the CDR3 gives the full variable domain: EPEVTQTPSHQVTQMGQEVILRCVPISNHLYFYWYRQILGQKVEFLVSFYNNEISEKSEIFDDQFSVERPDGSNFTLKIRSTKLEDSAMYFCASSVGREGYTFGSGTRLTVV.

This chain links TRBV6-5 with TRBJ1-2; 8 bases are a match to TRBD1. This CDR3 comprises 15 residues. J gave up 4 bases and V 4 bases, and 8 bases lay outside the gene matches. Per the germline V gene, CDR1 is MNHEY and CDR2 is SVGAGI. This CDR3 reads CASSSSTGELYGYTF. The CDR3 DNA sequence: TGTGCCAGCAGTTCCTCGACAGGGGAACTCTATGGCTACACCTTC.

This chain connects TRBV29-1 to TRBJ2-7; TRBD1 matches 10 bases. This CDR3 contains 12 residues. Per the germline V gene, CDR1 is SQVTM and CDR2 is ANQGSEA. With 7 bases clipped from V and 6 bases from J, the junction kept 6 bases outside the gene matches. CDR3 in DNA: TGCAGCGCCTTTGGACAGGGGGGCGAGCAGTACTTC. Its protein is CSAFGQGGEQYF.

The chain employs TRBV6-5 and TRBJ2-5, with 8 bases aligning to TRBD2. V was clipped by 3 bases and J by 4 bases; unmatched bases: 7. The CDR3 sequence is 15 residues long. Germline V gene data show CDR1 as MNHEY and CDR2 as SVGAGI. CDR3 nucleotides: TGTGCCAGCAGTTATGGGGGCCTAGCGGGAGAGACCCAGTACTTC. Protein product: CASSYGGLAGETQYF.

CDR3 sequence (DNA): TGTGCCAGCAGCCCTACAGGGATACCTTTCTTT. Translating gives CASSPTGIPFF. The V gene is TRBV7-9, the J gene TRBJ1-1, with D perhaps matching TRBD1 (6 bases). This CDR3 spans 11 amino acids. Trimming left V 5 bases short and J 12 bases short, with 13 bases between. Germline V gene sequence: CDR1 SEHNR, CDR2 FQNEAQ (reference sequence).

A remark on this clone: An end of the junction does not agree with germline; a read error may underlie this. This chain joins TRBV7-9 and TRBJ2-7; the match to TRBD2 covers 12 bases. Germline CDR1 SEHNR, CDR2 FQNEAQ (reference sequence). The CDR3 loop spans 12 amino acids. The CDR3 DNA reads TGTGCCAGCAGCGAGGGACTAGCGGGCGCCTTCTTC. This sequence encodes CASSEGLAGAFF.

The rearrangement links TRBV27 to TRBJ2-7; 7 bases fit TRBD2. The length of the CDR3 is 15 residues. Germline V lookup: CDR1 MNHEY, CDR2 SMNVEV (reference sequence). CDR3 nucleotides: TGTGCTAGAGAGGAGGGAGGGCCGTATTGGGACGAGCAGTACTTC. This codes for CAREEGGPYWDEQYF.

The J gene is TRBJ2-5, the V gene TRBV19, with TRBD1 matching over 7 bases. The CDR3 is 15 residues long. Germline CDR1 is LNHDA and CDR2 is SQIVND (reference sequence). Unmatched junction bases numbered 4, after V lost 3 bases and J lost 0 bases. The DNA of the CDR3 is TGTGCCAGTAGTATTGGCAGGGGGTACCAAGAGACCCAGTACTTC. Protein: CASSIGRGYQETQYF. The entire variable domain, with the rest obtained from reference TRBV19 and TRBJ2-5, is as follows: DGGITQSPKYLFRKEGQNVTLSCEQNLNHDAMYWYRQDPGQGLRLIYYSQIVNDFQKGDIAEGYSVSREKKESFPLTVTSAQKNPTAFYLCASSIGRGYQETQYFGPGTRLLVL.

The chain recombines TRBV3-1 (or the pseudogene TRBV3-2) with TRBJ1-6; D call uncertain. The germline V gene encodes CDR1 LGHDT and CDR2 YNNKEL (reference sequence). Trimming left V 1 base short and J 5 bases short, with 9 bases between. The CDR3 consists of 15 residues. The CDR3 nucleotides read TGTGCCAGCAGCCAAGCTGCGCCAAATAATTCACCCCTCCACTTT. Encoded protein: CASSQAAPNNSPLHF.

CDR3 DNA sequence: TGCAGCGCCGGCCCAGGGGGCAGGGAGACCCAGTACTTC. Its translation is CSAGPGGRETQYF. V is TRBV29-1 and J is TRBJ2-5, with TRBD1 identical over 8 bases. This CDR3 contains 13 residues. Germline-derived CDR1 and CDR2 are SQVTM and ANQGSEA. V was clipped by 7 bases and J by 5 bases; unmatched bases: 9. Full variable domain (missing parts from reference TRBV29-1 and TRBJ2-5): SAVISQKPSRDICQRGTSLTIQCQVDSQVTMMFWYRQQPGQSLTLIATANQGSEATYESGFVIDKFPISRPNLTFSTLTVSNMSPEDSSIYLCSAGPGGRETQYFGPGTRLLVL.

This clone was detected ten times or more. For the CDR3, the DNA is TGTGCCAGCAGCTTGCTTGGCGGGGGCCGGTATGGCTACACCTTC. Protein: CASSLLGGGRYGYTF. The rearrangement links TRBV5-4 to TRBJ1-2, with D possibly TRBD1 on 6 matching bases. Between the trimmed V and J ends, which lost 1 base and 5 bases, there was a span of 15 bases. Per the germline V gene, CDR1 is SGHNT and CDR2 is YYREEE (reference sequence). CDR3 length equals 15 residues.

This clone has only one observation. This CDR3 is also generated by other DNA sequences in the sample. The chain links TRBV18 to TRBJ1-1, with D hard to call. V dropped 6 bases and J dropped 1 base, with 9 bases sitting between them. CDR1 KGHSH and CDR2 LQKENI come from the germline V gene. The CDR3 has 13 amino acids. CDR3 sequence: CASSAGENTEAFF. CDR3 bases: TGTGCCAGCTCCGCCGGGGAGAACACTGAAGCTTTCTTT.

The CDR3 loop reads CASNTGLNEQFF. In DNA, the CDR3 is TGTGCCAGCAATACCGGGCTCAATGAGCAGTTCTTC. The chain is built from TRBV28 and TRBJ2-1; D is unclear. V lost 7 bases, J lost 6 bases, and 10 bases lay in between. Germline CDR1 MDHEN, CDR2 SYDVKM. The CDR3 loop spans 12 amino acids.

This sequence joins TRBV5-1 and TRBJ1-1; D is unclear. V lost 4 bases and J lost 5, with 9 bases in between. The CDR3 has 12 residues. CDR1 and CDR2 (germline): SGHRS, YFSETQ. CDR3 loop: CASSDTGTEAFF. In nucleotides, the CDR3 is TGCGCCAGCAGCGACACGGGGACTGAAGCTTTCTTT. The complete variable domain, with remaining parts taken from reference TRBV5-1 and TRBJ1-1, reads KAGVTQTPRYLIKTRGQQVTLSCSPISGHRSVSWYQQTPGQGLQFLFEYFSETQRNKGNFPGRFSGRQFSNSRSEMNVSTLELGDSALYLCASSDTGTEAFFGQGTRLTVV.

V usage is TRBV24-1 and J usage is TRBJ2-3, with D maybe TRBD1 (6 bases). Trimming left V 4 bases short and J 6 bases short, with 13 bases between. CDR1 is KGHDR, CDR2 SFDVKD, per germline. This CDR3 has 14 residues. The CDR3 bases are TGTGCCACCAGTGAACCCGGACAGTCCGATACGCAGTATTTT. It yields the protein CATSEPGQSDTQYF.

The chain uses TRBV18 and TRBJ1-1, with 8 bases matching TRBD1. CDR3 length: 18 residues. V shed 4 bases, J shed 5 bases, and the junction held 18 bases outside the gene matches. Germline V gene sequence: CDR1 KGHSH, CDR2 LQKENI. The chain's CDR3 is CASSRRDRTQKMGTEAFF. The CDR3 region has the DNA TGTGCCAGCTCACGCCGGGACAGGACTCAGAAGATGGGTACTGAAGCTTTCTTT.

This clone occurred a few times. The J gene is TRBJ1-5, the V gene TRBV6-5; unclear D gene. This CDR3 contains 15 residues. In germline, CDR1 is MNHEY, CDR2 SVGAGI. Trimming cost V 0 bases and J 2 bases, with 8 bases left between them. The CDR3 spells CASSYSIQGNQPQHF. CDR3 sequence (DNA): TGTGCCAGCAGTTACTCAATCCAGGGCAATCAGCCCCAGCATTTT.

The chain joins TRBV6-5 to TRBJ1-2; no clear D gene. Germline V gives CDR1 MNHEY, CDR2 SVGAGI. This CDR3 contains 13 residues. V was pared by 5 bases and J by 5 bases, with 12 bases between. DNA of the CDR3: TGTGCCAGCAGTCCCGATGTCACTTATGGCTACACCTTC. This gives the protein CASSPDVTYGYTF.

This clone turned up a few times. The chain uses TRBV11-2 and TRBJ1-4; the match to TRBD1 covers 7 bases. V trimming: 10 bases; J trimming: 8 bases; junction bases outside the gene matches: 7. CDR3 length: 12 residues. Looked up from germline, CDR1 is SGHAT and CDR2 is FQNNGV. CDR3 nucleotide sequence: TGTGCCACAAGTACAGGGGAAGAAAAACTGTTTTTT. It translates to CATSTGEEKLFF.

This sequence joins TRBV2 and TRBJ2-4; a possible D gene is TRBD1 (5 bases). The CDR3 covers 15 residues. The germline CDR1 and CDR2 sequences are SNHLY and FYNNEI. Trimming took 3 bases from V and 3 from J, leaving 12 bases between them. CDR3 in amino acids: CASSDWAGRKNIQYF. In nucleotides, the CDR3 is TGTGCCAGCAGTGATTGGGCAGGGCGCAAAAACATTCAGTACTTC.

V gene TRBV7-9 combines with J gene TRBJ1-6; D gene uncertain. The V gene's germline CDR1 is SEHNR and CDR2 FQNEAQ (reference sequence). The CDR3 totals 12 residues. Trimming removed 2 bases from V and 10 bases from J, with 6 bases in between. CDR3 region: CASSLNSSPLHF. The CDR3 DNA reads TGTGCCAGCAGCTTAAACAGCTCACCCCTCCACTTT.